The 30 T cell receptor beta chains below all came from one sample that was sequenced in a study of shared clonotypes between healthy human individuals. Terminally differentiated effector memory CD45RA+ cells were left out of the naive CD8 fraction, which was CD45RO-negative and positively selected for CCR7. Profiling relied on immunoSEQ multiplex PCR, and the TCRdb table lists in-frame clones only, not all of them. The sample comprises 550,000 to 750,000 clones, about 91% of which are singletons, and nearly 25% rests with the top ten. The sequencing input was naive CD8+ T cells sorted from blood. The receptors come from a young man in good health.

V is TRBV9 and J is TRBJ2-1; no clear D. The CDR3 covers 16 residues. V was pared by 2 bases and J by 8 bases, with 20 bases between. Germline-derived CDR1 and CDR2 are SGDLS and YYNGEE. CDR3 residues: CASSVPPGPLGDEQFF. The CDR3 DNA is TGTGCCAGCAGCGTCCCTCCGGGCCCCCTGGGCGATGAGCAGTTCTTC.

In this sample, this clone turned up a few times. J is TRBJ1-2 and V is TRBV7-2; weak D call: TRBD1 (6 bases). From germline, CDR1 is SGHTA and CDR2 FQGNSA. The ends were cut back, 1 base at V and 4 bases at J, with 13 bases in the middle. This CDR3 comprises 15 residues. CDR3 DNA: TGTGCCAGCAGCTTAGGATTAACAGGGTCCTATGGCTACACCTTC. This codes for CASSLGLTGSYGYTF.

The chain recombines TRBV13 with TRBJ2-3; D is possibly TRBD1 (7 bases). Germline assignment: CDR1 PRHDT and CDR2 FYEKMQ (reference sequence). V was cut by 2 bases and J by 6 bases, with 18 bases left in between. The CDR3 contains 16 residues. CDR3 in amino acids: CASSLSGRGGRDTQYF. The CDR3 nucleotides are TGTGCCAGCAGCTTATCCGGGAGAGGGGGCCGGGATACGCAGTATTTT. Variable domain in full (rest from reference TRBV13 and TRBJ2-3): AAGVIQSPRHLIKEKRETATLKCYPIPRHDTVYWYQQGPGQDPQFLISFYEKMQSDKGSIPDRFSAQQFSDYHSELNMSSLELGDSALYFCASSLSGRGGRDTQYFGPGTRLTVL.

J is TRBJ2-7 and V is TRBV18, with a possible D match to TRBD1 (6 bases). V dropped 5 bases and J dropped 1 base, with 15 bases sitting between them. CDR1 is KGHSH and CDR2 is LQKENI in the germline V gene. CDR3 length equals 15 residues. The CDR3 DNA is TGTGCCAGCTCAGGAACCCCCAGGGGTTCCTACGAGCAGTACTTC. This codes for CASSGTPRGSYEQYF.

The rearrangement links TRBV2 to TRBJ1-2; no definite D call. V was clipped by 5 bases and J by 3 bases, with 16 bases between them. This CDR3 contains 15 residues. The germline CDR1 and CDR2 sequences are SNHLY and FYNNEI. The CDR3 bases are TGTGCCAGCAGTTATACGACCCTCCTAGACTATGGCTACACCTTC. As protein: CASSYTTLLDYGYTF.

The rearrangement links TRBV7-9 to TRBJ2-7; 7 bases fit TRBD1. This CDR3 has 17 amino acids. Germline values: CDR1 SEHNR, CDR2 FQNEAQ (reference sequence). Trimming cost V 2 bases and J 0 bases; bases outside gene matches: 10. CDR3 loop: CASSLPRGGIPSYEQYF. The CDR3, as DNA: TGTGCCAGCAGCTTACCCCGAGGGGGCATCCCCTCCTACGAGCAGTACTTC.

This clone was seen only once. V usage is TRBV28 and J usage is TRBJ2-7; perhaps D is TRBD1 or TRBD2 (6 bases each). With 5 bases removed from V and 5 bases from J, the gap between germline ends came to 16 bases. The CDR3 contains 14 residues. Germline-derived CDR1 and CDR2 are MDHEN and SYDVKM. The CDR3 DNA reads as TGTGCCAGCAGTCCCCTGTGGGGGGCCCACGAGCAGTACTTC. Translating gives CASSPLWGAHEQYF.

This clone was detected once. The chain recombines TRBV27 with TRBJ1-2; D is uncertain. CDR1 is MNHEY, CDR2 SMNVEV, per germline (reference sequence). V was clipped by 5 bases and J by 2 bases, with 9 bases between them. The CDR3 totals 13 residues. CDR3 coding DNA: TGTGCCAGCAGTCTGCGTAGGAACTATGGCTACACCTTC. Translation: CASSLRRNYGYTF.

J is TRBJ1-1 and V is TRBV6-5, with D possibly matching TRBD1 (6 bases). V was shortened by 0 bases and J by 8 bases, with 10 bases between the two germline ends. The CDR3 covers 13 residues. CDR1 is MNHEY, CDR2 SVGAGI, per germline. CDR3 nucleotide sequence: TGTGCCAGCAGTTACTCGGGGGCAGGGGAAGCTTTCTTT. This sequence encodes CASSYSGAGEAFF.

The rearrangement links TRBV29-1 to TRBJ1-2; D call uncertain. Deletions cut 2 bases from V and 2 bases from J, with 18 bases between. The CDR3 has 16 residues. Germline assignment: CDR1 SQVTM and CDR2 ANQGSEA. CDR3 coding DNA: TGCAGCGTTGAATGGGAGAGGCCCCTGGAGAACTATGGCTACACCTTC. As protein: CSVEWERPLENYGYTF.

V and J are TRBV7-9 and TRBJ1-2, with TRBD1 matching 8 bases. V lost 1 base, J lost 3 bases, and 4 bases stayed unmatched. The CDR3 loop spans 15 amino acids. Germline-derived CDR1 and CDR2 are SEHNR and FQNEAQ (reference sequence). CDR3 DNA sequence: TGTGCCAGCAGCTTAGTCAGGGGGCGCGACTATGGCTACACCTTC. Encoded protein: CASSLVRGRDYGYTF.

Only one count was recorded for this clone. The chain combines TRBV5-1 with TRBJ1-2; no clear D. V lost 0 bases and J 8 bases, leaving 14 bases between the germline ends. CDR1 and CDR2 from the germline V gene are SGHRS and YFSETQ. This CDR3 contains 14 residues. DNA of the CDR3: TGCGCCAGCAGCTTGGCCCGATCCCTAGTGGGCTACACCTTC. It translates to CASSLARSLVGYTF.

This chain links TRBV4-1 with TRBJ2-1; TRBD2 is a possible D gene (5 bases). Germline V lookup: CDR1 MGHRA, CDR2 YSYEKL. Trimming took off 1 base at V and 0 bases at J, with 10 bases between the two ends. The CDR3 extends over 16 amino acids. CDR3 in DNA: TGCGCCAGCAGCCAAGTTGTGAGGGCCTCCTACAATGAGCAGTTCTTC. Amino acids: CASSQVVRASYNEQFF.

V gene TRBV18 combines with J gene TRBJ2-2, with D possibly TRBD1 on 5 matching bases. Germline CDR1 and CDR2: KGHSH and LQKENI. V was pared by 4 bases and J by 7 bases, with 10 bases between. The CDR3 spans 13 residues. This chain's CDR3 is CASSQGADGELFF. The CDR3 DNA follows: TGTGCCAGCTCACAAGGGGCTGACGGGGAGCTGTTTTTT.

The chain joins TRBV5-1 to TRBJ2-7, with 9 bases aligning to TRBD1. V trimming: 8 bases; J trimming: 2 bases; junction bases outside the gene matches: 14. The CDR3 covers 16 residues. The germline V gene has CDR1 SGHRS and CDR2 YFSETQ. Here the CDR3 reads CARGDRVGGFTYEQYF. The CDR3 DNA reads as TGCGCCAGAGGGGACAGGGTAGGTGGTTTCACCTACGAGCAGTACTTC. Full variable domain (outside the CDR3, taken from reference TRBV5-1 and TRBJ2-7): KAGVTQTPRYLIKTRGQQVTLSCSPISGHRSVSWYQQTPGQGLQFLFEYFSETQRNKGNFPGRFSGRQFSNSRSEMNVSTLELGDSALYLCARGDRVGGFTYEQYFGPGTRLTVT.

CDR3 region: CASSPQPGQGTEAFF. The CDR3, as DNA: TGTGCCAGCAGCCCGCAACCGGGACAGGGAACTGAAGCTTTCTTT. This chain connects TRBV21-1 to TRBJ1-1; the table's D call, TRBD1, was not checked against the DNA. TRBV21-1 is termed a pseudogene. This CDR3 has 15 amino acids.

This clone appeared once. J is TRBJ1-2 and V is TRBV5-6; D is perhaps TRBD1 (5 bases). The CDR3 extends over 15 amino acids. Germline V gives CDR1 SGHDT, CDR2 YYEEEE. The germline V and J ends were trimmed by 0 bases and 7 bases, with 16 bases remaining between them. This CDR3 reads CASSLGGMTVVGYTF. In nucleotides, the CDR3 is TGTGCCAGCAGCTTGGGTGGGATGACAGTGGTTGGCTACACCTTC. The variable domain in full, completed from reference TRBV5-6 and TRBJ1-2, reads DAGVTQSPTHLIKTRGQQVTLRCSPKSGHDTVSWYQQALGQGPQFIFQYYEEEERQRGNFPDRFSGHQFPNYSSELNVNALLLGDSALYLCASSLGGMTVVGYTFGSGTRLTVV.

The chain employs TRBV7-3 and TRBJ2-1, with D unclear. This CDR3 region has 11 residues. Germline V gene data show CDR1 as SGHTA and CDR2 as FQGTGA. Trimming left V 5 bases short and J 5 bases short, with 4 bases between. Here the CDR3 DNA reads TGTGCCAGCAGCCAAAACAATGAGCAGTTCTTC. Translation gives CASSQNNEQFF.

This sequence joins TRBV28 and TRBJ2-1; D gene ambiguous. The length of the CDR3 is 15 residues. Trimming took 2 bases from V and 4 from J, leaving 12 bases between them. CDR1 is MDHEN and CDR2 is SYDVKM in the germline V gene. The DNA of the CDR3 is TGTGCCAGCAGTTTAAGGAAGTTACATTACAATGAGCAGTTCTTC. The encoded protein is CASSLRKLHYNEQFF.

The chain's CDR3 is CASSLLRVATYGYTF. DNA for the CDR3: TGTGCCAGCAGCCTACTCAGGGTGGCCACGTATGGCTACACCTTC. The chain links TRBV5-5 to TRBJ1-2, with D possibly TRBD1 on 5 matching bases. The V end lost 4 bases, the J end lost 5 bases, and 18 bases lay between the germline ends. Looked up from germline, CDR1 is SGHKS and CDR2 is YYEKEE (reference sequence). This CDR3 is 15 amino acids long.

V gene TRBV28 combines with J gene TRBJ2-7, with D perhaps assigned TRBD1 or TRBD2 (5 bases each). Between the trimmed V and J ends, which lost 8 bases and 7 bases, there was a span of 12 bases. The CDR3 sequence is 11 residues long. Germline V lookup: CDR1 MDHEN, CDR2 SYDVKM. CDR3 in amino acids: CASRGGWEQYF. In DNA form, the CDR3 reads TGTGCCAGCCGGGGCGGTTGGGAGCAGTACTTC.

The chain has TRBV28 and TRBJ1-5; the match to TRBD1 covers 10 bases. Germline V gene lookup returns CDR1 MDHEN and CDR2 SYDVKM. V gave up 5 bases and J gave up 3 bases; unmatched junction bases: 7. The length of the CDR3 is 16 residues. The CDR3 reads CASSTGTGANNQPQHF. The CDR3 DNA is TGTGCCAGCAGTACCGGGACAGGGGCTAACAATCAGCCCCAGCATTTT.

The chain uses TRBV27 and TRBJ2-7; D gene ambiguous. CDR3 length equals 14 residues. Germline lookup yields CDR1 MNHEY and CDR2 SMNVEV (reference sequence). Trimming shortened V by 6 bases and J by 2 bases, and 14 bases separated the two germline ends. CDR3 residues: CASSLTQIPYEQYF. CDR3 bases: TGTGCCAGCAGCTTAACACAGATCCCCTACGAGCAGTACTTC.

The V gene is TRBV14, the J gene TRBJ2-3; the D is unclear. CDR1 and CDR2 (germline): SGHDN, FVKESK. Trimming took 5 bases from V and 0 from J, leaving 15 bases between them. The length of the CDR3 is 16 residues. The CDR3 DNA sequence: TGTGCCAGCAGCTTACTCGACAAGAAAAGCACAGATACGCAGTATTTT. Its protein is CASSLLDKKSTDTQYF.

CDR3 bases: TGTGCCAGCAGTTTCCTCGGGAGCACAGATACGCAGTATTTT. Translation gives CASSFLGSTDTQYF. V gene TRBV28 combines with J gene TRBJ2-3; no clear D gene. Germline V gene sequence: CDR1 MDHEN, CDR2 SYDVKM. The CDR3 sequence is 14 residues long. V lost 3 bases to trimming and J lost 0 bases, with 7 bases between them.

J is TRBJ2-1 and V is TRBV4-3; TRBD2 aligns across 7 bases. V was pared by 4 bases and J by 6 bases, with 15 bases of the junction left unmatched. Germline V gene sequence: CDR1 LGHNA, CDR2 YSLEER. The length of the CDR3 is 17 residues. CDR3 residues: CASSRGYGEGPRNEQFF. The CDR3 DNA reads TGCGCCAGCAGCCGGGGCTATGGGGAGGGCCCTCGCAATGAGCAGTTCTTC.

This chain uses TRBV7-2 with TRBJ1-1; maybe TRBD1 (6 bases). Trimming took 3 bases from V and 0 from J, leaving 11 bases between them. Germline CDR1 reads SGHTA; CDR2 reads FQGNSA. This CDR3 spans 15 amino acids. The CDR3 region is CASSLGQGMNTEAFF. The CDR3 DNA reads TGTGCCAGCAGCTTGGGTCAGGGGATGAACACTGAAGCTTTCTTT.

This chain uses TRBV2 with TRBJ2-1; 14 nucleotides line up with TRBD2. Germline CDR1 is SNHLY and CDR2 is FYNNEI. This CDR3 contains 14 residues. Unmatched junction bases numbered 2, after V lost 6 bases and J lost 7 bases. The DNA of the CDR3 is TGTGCCAGCAGCGGGACTAGCGGGAGTAATGAGCAGTTCTTC. Translation gives CASSGTSGSNEQFF. The full variable domain, with the rest looked up from reference TRBV2 and TRBJ2-1, is EPEVTQTPSHQVTQMGQEVILRCVPISNHLYFYWYRQILGQKVEFLVSFYNNEISEKSEIFDDQFSVERPDGSNFTLKIRSTKLEDSAMYFCASSGTSGSNEQFFGPGTRLTVL.

The V and J genes are TRBV19 and TRBJ2-3, with 8 bases fitting TRBD2. The CDR3 consists of 16 residues. Germline trimming cut 2 bases from V and 2 bases from J; bases unmatched to any gene: 6. Germline V CDR1 and CDR2: LNHDA, SQIVND (reference sequence). Here the CDR3 reads CASSIRGGTDTDTQYF. In DNA form, the CDR3 reads TGTGCCAGTAGTATACGCGGGGGGACGGACACAGATACGCAGTATTTT.

This chain connects TRBV14 to TRBJ2-1; possibly TRBD2 for D (6 bases). Germline CDR1 and CDR2: SGHDN and FVKESK. The CDR3 contains 11 residues. Between the trimmed V and J ends, which lost 5 bases and 14 bases, there was a span of 13 bases. The CDR3 sequence: CASSVGTHKFF. The CDR3 bases are TGTGCCAGCAGCGTCGGGACTCACAAGTTCTTC.